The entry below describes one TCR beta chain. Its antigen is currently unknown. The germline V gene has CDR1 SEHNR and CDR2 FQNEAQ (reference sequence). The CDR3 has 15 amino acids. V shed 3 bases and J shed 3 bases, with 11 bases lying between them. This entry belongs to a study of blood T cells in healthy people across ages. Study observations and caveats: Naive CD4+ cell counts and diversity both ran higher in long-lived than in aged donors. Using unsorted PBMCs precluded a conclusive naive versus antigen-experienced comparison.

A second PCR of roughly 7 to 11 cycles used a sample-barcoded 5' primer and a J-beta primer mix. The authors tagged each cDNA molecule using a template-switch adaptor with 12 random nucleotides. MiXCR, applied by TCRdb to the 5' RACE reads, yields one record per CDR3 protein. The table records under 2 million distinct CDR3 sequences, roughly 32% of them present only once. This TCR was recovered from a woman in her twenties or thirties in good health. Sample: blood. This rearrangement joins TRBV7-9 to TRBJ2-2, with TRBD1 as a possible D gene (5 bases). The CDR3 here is CASSFGRRDTGELFF. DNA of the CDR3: TGTGCCAGCAGCTTTGGGCGCAGGGACACCGGGGAGCTGTTTTTT.